The 2 T cell receptor beta chains below come from one sample, sequenced in a study of regulatory T cells in long-lasting Graves disease (dated by TCRdb to the early 2020s). The time point label here, explained by the study, means: persistent/refractory GD, antithyroid drugs over 5 years with positive TRAb. For both TCR sequencing and RNA sequencing, RNA was extracted from PBMCs in TRIzol. The library came from multiplex PCR. This sample was sequenced with an Illumina HiSeq 4000. TCR beta libraries were built with iRepertoire HTBI primers and Arm-PCR amplification of CDR3 regions. TCRdb itself trimmed the public reads at Q25 with fastp, ran MiXCR and retained productive beta chains. A single entry per CDR3 protein holds the most common genes and DNA from its merged rows. A total of hundreds of thousands of distinct CDR3 sequences appear in this sample, around 20% of them only once. The ten largest clones capture 14% of the sample.

The sample here was peripheral blood mononuclear cells (PBMCs), taken when the disease was refractory, from a patient treated with antithyroid drugs. Receptor source: a female donor with Graves disease.

The rearrangement joins TRBV7-9 to TRBJ2-2; possible D gene TRBD1, 6 bases. V was shortened by 6 bases and J by 7 bases, with 15 bases between the two germline ends. This CDR3 is built from 14 residues. The germline V gene encodes CDR1 SEHNR and CDR2 FQNEAQ (reference sequence). Here the CDR3 DNA reads TGTGCCAGCAGTCGTTCCCAGGGGTACGGGGAGCTGTTTTTT. Protein sequence: CASSRSQGYGELFF. The full variable domain, in which reference TRBV7-9 and TRBJ2-2 provide the parts outside the CDR3, is DTGVSQNPRHKITKRGQNVTFRCDPISEHNRLYWYRQTLGQGPEFLTYFQNEAQLEKSRLLSDRFSAERPKGSFSTLEIQRTEQGDSAMYLCASSRSQGYGELFFGEGSRLTVL.

In this sample, this clonotype turned up many times. The chain uses TRBV28 and TRBJ2-7; D is perhaps TRBD1 (5 bases). The CDR3 extends over 12 amino acids. Germline CDR1 is MDHEN and CDR2 is SYDVKM. Trimming cost V 7 bases and J 4 bases, with 11 bases left between them. CDR3: CASTDSGYEQYF. The CDR3 DNA follows: TGTGCCAGCACCGACAGTGGTTACGAGCAGTACTTC.